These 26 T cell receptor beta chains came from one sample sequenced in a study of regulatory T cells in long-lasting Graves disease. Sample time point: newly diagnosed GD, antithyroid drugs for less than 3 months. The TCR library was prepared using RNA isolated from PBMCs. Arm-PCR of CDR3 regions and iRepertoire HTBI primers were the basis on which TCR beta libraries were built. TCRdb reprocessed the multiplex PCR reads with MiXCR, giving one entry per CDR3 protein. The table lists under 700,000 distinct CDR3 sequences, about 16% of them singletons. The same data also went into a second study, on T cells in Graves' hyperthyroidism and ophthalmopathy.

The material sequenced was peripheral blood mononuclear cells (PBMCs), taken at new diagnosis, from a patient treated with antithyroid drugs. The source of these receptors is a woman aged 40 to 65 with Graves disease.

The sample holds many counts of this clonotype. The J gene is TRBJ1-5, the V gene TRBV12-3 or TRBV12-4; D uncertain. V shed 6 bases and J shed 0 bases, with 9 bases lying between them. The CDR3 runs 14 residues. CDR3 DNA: TGTGCCAGCAGCCACAGTTATAGCAATCAGCCCCAGCATTTT. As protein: CASSHSYSNQPQHF.

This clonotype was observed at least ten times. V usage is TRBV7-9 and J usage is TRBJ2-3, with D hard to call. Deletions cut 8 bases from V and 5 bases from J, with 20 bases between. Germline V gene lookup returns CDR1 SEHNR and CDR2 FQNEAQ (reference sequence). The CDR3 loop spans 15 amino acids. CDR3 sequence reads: CASWSAAHVGDTQYF. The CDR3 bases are TGTGCCAGCTGGAGTGCCGCGCATGTAGGAGATACGCAGTATTTT.

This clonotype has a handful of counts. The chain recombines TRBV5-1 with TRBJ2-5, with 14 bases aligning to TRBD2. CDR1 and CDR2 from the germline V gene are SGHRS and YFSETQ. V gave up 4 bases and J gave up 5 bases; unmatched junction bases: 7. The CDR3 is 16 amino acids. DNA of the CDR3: TGCGCCAGCAGCATCGGACTAGCGGGGGGTCCGGAGACCCAGTACTTC. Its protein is CASSIGLAGGPETQYF. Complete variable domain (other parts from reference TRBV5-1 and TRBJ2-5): KAGVTQTPRYLIKTRGQQVTLSCSPISGHRSVSWYQQTPGQGLQFLFEYFSETQRNKGNFPGRFSGRQFSNSRSEMNVSTLELGDSALYLCASSIGLAGGPETQYFGPGTRLLVL.

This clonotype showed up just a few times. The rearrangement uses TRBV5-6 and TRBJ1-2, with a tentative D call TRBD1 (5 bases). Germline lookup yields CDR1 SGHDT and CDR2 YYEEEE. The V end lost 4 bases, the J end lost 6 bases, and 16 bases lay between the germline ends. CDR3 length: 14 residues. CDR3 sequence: CASSRRQGLNGYTF. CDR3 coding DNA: TGTGCCAGCAGCAGGAGGCAGGGATTGAATGGCTACACCTTC.

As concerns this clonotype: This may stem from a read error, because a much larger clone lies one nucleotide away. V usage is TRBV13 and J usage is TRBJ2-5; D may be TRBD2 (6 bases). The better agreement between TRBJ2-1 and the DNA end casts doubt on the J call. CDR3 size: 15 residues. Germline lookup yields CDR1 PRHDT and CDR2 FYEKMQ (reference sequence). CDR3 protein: CASSANPGLQETQFF. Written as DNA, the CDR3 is TGTGCCAGCAGCGCAAATCCGGGACTGCAAGAGACCCAGTTCTTC.

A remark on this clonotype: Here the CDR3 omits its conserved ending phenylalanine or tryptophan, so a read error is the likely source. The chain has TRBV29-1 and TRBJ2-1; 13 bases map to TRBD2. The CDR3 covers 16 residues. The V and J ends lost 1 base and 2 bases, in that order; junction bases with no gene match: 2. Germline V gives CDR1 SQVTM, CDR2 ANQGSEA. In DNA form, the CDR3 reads TGCAGCGTTGAAGTCGGACTAGCGGGGGCCTACAATGAGCAGTTCCTC. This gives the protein CSVEVGLAGAYNEQFL.

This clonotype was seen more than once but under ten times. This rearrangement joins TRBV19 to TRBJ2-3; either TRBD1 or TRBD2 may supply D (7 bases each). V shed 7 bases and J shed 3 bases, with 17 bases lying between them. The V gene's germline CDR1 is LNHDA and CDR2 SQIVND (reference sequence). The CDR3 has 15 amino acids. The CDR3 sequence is CASTQGGGPTDTQYF. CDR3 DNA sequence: TGTGCCAGTACCCAGGGAGGGGGCCCAACAGATACGCAGTATTTT.

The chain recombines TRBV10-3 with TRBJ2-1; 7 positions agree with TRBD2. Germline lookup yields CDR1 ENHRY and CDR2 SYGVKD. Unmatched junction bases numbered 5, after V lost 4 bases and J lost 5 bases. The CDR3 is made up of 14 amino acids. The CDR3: CAISGRGGNNEQFF. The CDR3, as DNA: TGTGCCATCAGTGGGCGGGGAGGGAACAATGAGCAGTTCTTC.

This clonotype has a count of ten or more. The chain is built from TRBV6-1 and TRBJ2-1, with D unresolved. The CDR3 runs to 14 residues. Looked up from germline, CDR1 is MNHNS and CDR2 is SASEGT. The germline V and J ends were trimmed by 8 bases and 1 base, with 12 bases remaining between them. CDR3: CASETARSYNEQFF. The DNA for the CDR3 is TGTGCCAGCGAGACCGCGAGGTCCTACAATGAGCAGTTCTTC.

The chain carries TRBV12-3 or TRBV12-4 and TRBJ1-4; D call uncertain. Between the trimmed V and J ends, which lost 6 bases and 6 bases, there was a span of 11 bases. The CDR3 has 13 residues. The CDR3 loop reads CASSLMGYEKLFF. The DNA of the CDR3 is TGTGCCAGCAGCTTGATGGGGTATGAAAAACTGTTTTTT.

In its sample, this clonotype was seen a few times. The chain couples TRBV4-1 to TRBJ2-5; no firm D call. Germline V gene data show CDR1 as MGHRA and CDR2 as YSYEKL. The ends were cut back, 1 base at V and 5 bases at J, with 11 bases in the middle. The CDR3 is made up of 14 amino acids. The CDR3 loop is CASSQGEDPETQYF. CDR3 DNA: TGCGCCAGCAGCCAAGGAGAGGATCCGGAGACCCAGTACTTC.

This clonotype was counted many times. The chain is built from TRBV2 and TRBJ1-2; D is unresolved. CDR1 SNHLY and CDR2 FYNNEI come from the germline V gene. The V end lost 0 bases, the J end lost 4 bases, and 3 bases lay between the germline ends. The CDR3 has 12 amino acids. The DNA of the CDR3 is TGTGCCAGCAGTGAAGCGGCCTATGGCTACACCTTC. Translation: CASSEAAYGYTF.

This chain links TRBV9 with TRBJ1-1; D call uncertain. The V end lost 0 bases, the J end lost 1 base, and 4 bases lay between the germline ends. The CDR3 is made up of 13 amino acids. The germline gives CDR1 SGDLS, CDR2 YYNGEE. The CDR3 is CASSVVPNTEAFF. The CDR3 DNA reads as TGTGCCAGCAGCGTAGTTCCGAACACTGAAGCTTTCTTT.

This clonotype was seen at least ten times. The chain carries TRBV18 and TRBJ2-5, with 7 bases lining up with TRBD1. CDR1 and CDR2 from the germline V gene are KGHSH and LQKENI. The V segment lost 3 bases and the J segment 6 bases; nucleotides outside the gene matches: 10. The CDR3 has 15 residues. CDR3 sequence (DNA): TGTGCCAGCTCACCGGACAGGTCCCTGGTACAGACCCAGTACTTC. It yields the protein CASSPDRSLVQTQYF.

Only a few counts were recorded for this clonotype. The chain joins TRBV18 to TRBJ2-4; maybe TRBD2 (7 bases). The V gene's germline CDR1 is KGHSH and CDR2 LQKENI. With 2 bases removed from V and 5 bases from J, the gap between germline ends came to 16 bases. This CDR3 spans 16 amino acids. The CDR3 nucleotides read TGTGCCAGCTCACCAATGGCAGGGGCGGGGGAAAACATTCAGTACTTC. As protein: CASSPMAGAGENIQYF. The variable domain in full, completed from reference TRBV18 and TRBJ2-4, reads NAGVMQNPRHLVRRRGQEARLRCSPMKGHSHVYWYRQLPEEGLKFMVYLQKENIIDESGMPKERFSAEFPKEGPSILRIQQVVRGDSAAYFCASSPMAGAGENIQYFGAGTRLSVL.

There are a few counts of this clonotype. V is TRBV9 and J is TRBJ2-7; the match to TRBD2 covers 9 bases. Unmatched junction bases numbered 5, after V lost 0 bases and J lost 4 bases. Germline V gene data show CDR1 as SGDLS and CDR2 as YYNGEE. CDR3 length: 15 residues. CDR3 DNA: TGTGCCAGCAGCGTAGAGGGGACTAGCAGTTACGAGCAGTACTTC. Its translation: CASSVEGTSSYEQYF.

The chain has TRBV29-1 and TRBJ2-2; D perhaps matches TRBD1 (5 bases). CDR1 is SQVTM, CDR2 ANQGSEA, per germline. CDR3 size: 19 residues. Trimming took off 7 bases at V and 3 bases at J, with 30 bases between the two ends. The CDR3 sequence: CSARNRQFYGDPDTGELFF. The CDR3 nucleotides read TGCAGCGCTCGCAACCGACAGTTTTATGGGGATCCGGACACCGGGGAGCTGTTTTTT.

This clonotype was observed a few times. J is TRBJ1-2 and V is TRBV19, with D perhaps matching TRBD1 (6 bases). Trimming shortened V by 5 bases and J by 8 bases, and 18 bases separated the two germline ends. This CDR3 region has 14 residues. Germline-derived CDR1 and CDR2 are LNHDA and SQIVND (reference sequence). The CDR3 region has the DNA TGTGCCAGTAGTCCCCAATGGTCAGGGGTCGGCTACACCTTC. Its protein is CASSPQWSGVGYTF. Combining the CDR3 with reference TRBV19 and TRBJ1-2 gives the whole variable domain DGGITQSPKYLFRKEGQNVTLSCEQNLNHDAMYWYRQDPGQGLRLIYYSQIVNDFQKGDIAEGYSVSREKKESFPLTVTSAQKNPTAFYLCASSPQWSGVGYTFGSGTRLTVV.

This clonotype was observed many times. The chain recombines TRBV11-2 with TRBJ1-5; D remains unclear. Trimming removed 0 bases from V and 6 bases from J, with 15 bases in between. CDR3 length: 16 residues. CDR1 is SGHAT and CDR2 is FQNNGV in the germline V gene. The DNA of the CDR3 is TGTGCCAGCAGCTTAGACCCTCCCGGGTCCTTTCAGCCCCAGCATTTT. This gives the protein CASSLDPPGSFQPQHF.

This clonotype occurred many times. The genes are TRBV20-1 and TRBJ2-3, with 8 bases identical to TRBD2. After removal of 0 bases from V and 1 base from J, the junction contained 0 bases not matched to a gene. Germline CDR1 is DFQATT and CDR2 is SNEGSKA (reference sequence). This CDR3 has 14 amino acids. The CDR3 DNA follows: TGCAGTGCTAGAGAGCGGGGGGGCACAGATACGCAGTATTTT. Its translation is CSARERGGTDTQYF.

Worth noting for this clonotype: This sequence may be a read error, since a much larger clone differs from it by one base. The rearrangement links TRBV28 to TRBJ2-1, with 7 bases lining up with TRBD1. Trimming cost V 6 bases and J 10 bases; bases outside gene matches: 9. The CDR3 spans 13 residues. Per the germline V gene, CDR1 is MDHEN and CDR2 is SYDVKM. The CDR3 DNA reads TGTGCCAGCAGAAGGGACAGACCCTACGAGCAGTTCTTC. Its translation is CASRRDRPYEQFF.

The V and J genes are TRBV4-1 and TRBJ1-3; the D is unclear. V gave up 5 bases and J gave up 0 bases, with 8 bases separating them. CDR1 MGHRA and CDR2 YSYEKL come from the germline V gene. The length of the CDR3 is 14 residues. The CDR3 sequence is CASSKPSSGNTIYF. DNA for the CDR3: TGCGCCAGCAGCAAACCTAGCTCTGGAAACACCATATATTTT.

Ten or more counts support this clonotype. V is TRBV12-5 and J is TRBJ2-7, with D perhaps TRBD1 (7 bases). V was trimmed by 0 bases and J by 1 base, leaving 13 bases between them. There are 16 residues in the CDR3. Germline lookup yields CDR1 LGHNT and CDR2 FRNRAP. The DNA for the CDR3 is TGTGCTAGTGGTTTGGTACGGGCAGGGGGGTCCTACGAGCAGTACTTC. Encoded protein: CASGLVRAGGSYEQYF.

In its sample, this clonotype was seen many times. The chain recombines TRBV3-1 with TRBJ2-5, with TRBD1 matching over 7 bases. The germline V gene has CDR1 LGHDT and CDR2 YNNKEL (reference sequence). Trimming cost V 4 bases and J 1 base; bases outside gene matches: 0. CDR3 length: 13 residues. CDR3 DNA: TGTGCCAGCAGCCGGACAGGCCAAGAGACCCAGTACTTC. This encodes CASSRTGQETQYF.

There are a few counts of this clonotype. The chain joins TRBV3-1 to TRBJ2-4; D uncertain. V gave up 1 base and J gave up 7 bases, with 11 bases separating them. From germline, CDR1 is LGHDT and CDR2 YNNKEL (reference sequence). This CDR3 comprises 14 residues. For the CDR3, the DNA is TGTGCCAGCAGCCAAGCGCACAGTTTCAACATTCAGTACTTC. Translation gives CASSQAHSFNIQYF.

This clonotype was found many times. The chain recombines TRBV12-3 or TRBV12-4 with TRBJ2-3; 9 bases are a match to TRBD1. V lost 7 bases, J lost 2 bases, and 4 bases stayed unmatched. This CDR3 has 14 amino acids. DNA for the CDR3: TGTGCCAGCAAGGGACAGGGATCCACAGATACGCAGTATTTT. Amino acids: CASKGQGSTDTQYF.